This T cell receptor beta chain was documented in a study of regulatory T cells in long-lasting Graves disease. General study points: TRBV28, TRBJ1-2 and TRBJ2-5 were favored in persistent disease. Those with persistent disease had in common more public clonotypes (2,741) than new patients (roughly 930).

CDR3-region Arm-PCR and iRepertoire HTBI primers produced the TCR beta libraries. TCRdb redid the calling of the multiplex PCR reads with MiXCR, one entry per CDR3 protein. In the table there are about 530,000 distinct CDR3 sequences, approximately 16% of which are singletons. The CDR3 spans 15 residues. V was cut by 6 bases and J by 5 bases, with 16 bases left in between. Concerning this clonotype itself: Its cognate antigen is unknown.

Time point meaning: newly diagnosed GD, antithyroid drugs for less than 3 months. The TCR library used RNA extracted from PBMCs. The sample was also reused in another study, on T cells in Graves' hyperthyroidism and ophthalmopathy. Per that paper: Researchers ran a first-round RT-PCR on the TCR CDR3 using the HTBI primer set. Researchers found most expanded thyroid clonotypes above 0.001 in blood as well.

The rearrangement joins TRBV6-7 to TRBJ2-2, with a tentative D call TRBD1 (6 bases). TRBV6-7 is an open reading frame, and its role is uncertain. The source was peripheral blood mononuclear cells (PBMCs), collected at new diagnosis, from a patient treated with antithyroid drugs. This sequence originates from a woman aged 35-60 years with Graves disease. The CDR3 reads CASSPKGVGTGELFF. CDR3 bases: TGTGCCAGCAGCCCGAAGGGGGTTGGGACCGGGGAGCTGTTTTTT.